This T cell receptor (beta chain) was identified in a study of blood T cell repertoires in COVID-19. TCRdb's table, derived via immunoSEQ multiplex PCR, lists solely in-frame clones and lacks some. The data contain 70,000 or so clones, 65% to 90% of them seen just once; the ten biggest clones take up 5.5% to 7.5%. This CDR3 contains 14 residues. Per the germline V gene, CDR1 is SGHVS and CDR2 is FQNEAQ. Unmatched junction bases numbered 0, after V lost 0 bases and J lost 2 bases. This TCR was sampled from a woman in her fifties or sixties with acute or convalescent COVID-19. J is TRBJ1-2 and V is TRBV7-8, with TRBD1 matching 7 bases. Sequenced input: peripheral blood. The CDR3 DNA sequence: TGTGCCAGCAGCTTAGCGGGACAGAACTATGGCTACACCTTC. The encoded protein is CASSLAGQNYGYTF.